These 2 T cell receptor beta chains share one sample of origin, sequenced in a study of CD8 T cells in ankylosing spondylitis. TCRdb redid the calling of the 5' RACE reads with MiXCR, one entry per CDR3 protein. The sample has about 390,000 distinct CDR3 sequences; about a fifth are singletons. Findings of the study overall: Seemingly characteristic of ankylosing spondylitis blood was a TCR beta motif consisting of under 10 highly homologous variants.

The antigens for these receptors are not known. Sequencing was carried out using blood, either unsorted or a sorted T cell fraction (not recorded which). These receptors were collected from a male donor with ankylosing spondylitis.

The rearrangement links TRBV12-3 or TRBV12-4 to TRBJ2-5, with 9 bases lining up with TRBD1. Trimming removed 2 bases from V and 5 bases from J; junction bases left unmatched: 3. The CDR3 is made up of 14 amino acids. The CDR3 sequence is CASSLNRGHETQYF. CDR3 in DNA: TGTGCCAGCAGTTTAAACAGGGGGCACGAGACCCAGTACTTC.

The chain is built from TRBV6-5 and TRBJ2-2; no definite D call. V shed 4 bases and J shed 3 bases, with 12 bases lying between them. CDR1 and CDR2 from the germline V gene are MNHEY and SVGAGI. The CDR3 covers 15 residues. This chain's CDR3 is CASSSIERDTGELFF. CDR3 in DNA: TGTGCCAGCAGTTCGATAGAACGGGACACCGGGGAGCTGTTTTTT.